This TCR beta chain is drawn from a study of blood T cell repertoires in COVID-19. Trimming removed 4 bases from V and 6 bases from J; junction bases left unmatched: 5. The length of the CDR3 is 13 residues. CDR1 is SNHLY, CDR2 FYNNEI, per germline. This clone was detected only a few times. Only in-frame clones appear in the TCRdb table, and some are missing; sequencing was by immunoSEQ multiplex PCR. The sample lists some 50,000 clones; roughly 90% were seen once. The rearrangement links TRBV2 to TRBJ1-1, with 7 bases fitting TRBD1. The sequence was collected from an older man with acute or convalescent COVID-19. The sequencing input was peripheral blood. The CDR3 region has the DNA TGTGCCAGCAGTGGGTACAGGGGCGCTGAAGCTTTCTTT. Its protein product is CASSGYRGAEAFF.